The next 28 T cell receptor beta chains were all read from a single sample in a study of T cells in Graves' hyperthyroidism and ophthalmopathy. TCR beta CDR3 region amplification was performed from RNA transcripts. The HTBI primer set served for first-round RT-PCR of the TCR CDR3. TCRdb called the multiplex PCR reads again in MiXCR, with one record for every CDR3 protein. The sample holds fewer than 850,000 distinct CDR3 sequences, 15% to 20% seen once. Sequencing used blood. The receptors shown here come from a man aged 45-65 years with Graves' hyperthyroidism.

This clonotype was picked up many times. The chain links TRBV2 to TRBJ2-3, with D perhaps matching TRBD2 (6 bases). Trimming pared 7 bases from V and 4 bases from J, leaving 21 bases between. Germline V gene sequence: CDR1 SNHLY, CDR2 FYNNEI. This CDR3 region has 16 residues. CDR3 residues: CASTGNGGTGADTQYF. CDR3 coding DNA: TGTGCCAGCACCGGAAACGGCGGGACGGGGGCAGATACGCAGTATTTT.

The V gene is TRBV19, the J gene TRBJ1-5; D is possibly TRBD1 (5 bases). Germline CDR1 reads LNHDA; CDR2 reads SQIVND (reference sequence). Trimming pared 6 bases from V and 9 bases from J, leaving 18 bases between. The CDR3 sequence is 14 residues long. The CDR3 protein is CASSSGAGYLPQHF. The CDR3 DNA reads TGTGCCAGTAGCTCCGGGGCAGGGTATCTGCCCCAGCATTTT.

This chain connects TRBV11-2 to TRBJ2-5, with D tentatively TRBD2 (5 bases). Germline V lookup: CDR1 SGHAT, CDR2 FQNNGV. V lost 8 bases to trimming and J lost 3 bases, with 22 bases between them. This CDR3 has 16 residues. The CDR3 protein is CASRRWSGGTEETQYF. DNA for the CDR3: TGTGCCAGCCGTCGGTGGAGCGGCGGAACCGAAGAGACCCAGTACTTC.

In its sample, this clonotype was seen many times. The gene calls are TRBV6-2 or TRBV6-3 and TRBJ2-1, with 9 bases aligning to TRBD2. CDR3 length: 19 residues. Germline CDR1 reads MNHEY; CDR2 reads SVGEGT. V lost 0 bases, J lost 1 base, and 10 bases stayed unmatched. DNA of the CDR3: TGTGCCAGCAGTTACTCGATAGGTAGCGGGAGTATTTCCTACAATGAGCAGTTCTTC. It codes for CASSYSIGSGSISYNEQFF.

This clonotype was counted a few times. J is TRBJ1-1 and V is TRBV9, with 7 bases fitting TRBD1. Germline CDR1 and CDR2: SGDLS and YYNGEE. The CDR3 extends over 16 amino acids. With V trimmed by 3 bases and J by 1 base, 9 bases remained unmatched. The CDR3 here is CASSAPGQSTNTEAFF. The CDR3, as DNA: TGTGCCAGCAGCGCCCCGGGACAGAGCACGAACACTGAAGCTTTCTTT.

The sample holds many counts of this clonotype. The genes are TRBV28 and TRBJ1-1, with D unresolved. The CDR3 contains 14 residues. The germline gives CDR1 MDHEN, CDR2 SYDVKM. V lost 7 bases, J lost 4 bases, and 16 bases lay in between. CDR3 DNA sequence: TGTGCCAGCACCCACCCCGAGGAGAGCACTGAAGCTTTCTTT. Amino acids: CASTHPEESTEAFF.

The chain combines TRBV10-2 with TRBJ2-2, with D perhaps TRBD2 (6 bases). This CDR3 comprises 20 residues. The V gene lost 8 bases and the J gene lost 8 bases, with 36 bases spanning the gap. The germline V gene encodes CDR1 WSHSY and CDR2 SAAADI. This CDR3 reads CASPGGRVNPRRVDGGELFF. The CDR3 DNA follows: TGCGCCAGCCCCGGAGGCAGGGTCAACCCCAGGAGGGTGGATGGTGGGGAGCTGTTTTTT.

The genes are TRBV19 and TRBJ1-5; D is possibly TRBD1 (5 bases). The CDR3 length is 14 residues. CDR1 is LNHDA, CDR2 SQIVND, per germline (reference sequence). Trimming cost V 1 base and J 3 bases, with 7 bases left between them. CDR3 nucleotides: TGTGCCAGTAGTATAGGAGGGGCCAATCAGCCCCAGCATTTT. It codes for CASSIGGANQPQHF.

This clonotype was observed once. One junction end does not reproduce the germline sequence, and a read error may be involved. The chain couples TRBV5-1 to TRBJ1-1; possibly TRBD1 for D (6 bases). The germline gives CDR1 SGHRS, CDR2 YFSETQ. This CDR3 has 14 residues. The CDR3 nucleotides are TGTGCCAGCAGCTTAGGCTGGGGGCGAACTGAAGCTTTCTTT. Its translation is CASSLGWGRTEAFF.

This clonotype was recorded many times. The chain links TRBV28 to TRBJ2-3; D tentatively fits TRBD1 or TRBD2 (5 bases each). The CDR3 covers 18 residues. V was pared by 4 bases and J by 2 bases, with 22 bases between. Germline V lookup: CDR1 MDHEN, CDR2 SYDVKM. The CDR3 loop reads CASSSVGIGTGPTDTQYF. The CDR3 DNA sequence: TGTGCCAGCAGTTCGGTTGGTATCGGAACGGGACCCACAGATACGCAGTATTTT.

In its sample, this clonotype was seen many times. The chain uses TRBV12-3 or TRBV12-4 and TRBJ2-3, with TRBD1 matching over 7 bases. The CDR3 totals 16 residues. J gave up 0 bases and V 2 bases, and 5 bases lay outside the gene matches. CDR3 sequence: CASSLRATGSTDTQYF. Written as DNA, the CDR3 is TGTGCCAGCAGTTTACGGGCGACAGGGAGCACAGATACGCAGTATTTT.

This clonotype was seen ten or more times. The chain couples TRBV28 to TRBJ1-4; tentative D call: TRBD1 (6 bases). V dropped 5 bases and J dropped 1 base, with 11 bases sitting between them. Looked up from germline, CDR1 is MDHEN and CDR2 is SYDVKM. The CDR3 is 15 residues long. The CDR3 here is CASSLGGGTNEKLFF. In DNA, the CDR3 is TGTGCCAGCAGTCTCGGAGGGGGAACTAATGAAAAACTGTTTTTT.

In nucleotides, the CDR3 is TGTGCCAGCAGGCCCGGGACAGGTCAATGGGAGAAGGCTGAAGCTTTCTTT. Residues: CASRPGTGQWEKAEAFF. The chain carries TRBV27 and TRBJ1-1; TRBD1 aligns across 8 bases. J lost 6 bases, V lost 6 bases, and 18 bases had no gene match. CDR1 and CDR2 from the germline V gene are MNHEY and SMNVEV (reference sequence). This CDR3 has 17 amino acids.

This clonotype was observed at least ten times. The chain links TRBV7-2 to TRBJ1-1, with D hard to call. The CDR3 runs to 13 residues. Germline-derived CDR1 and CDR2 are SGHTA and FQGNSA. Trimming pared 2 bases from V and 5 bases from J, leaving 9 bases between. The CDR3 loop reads CASSLYVGTEAFF. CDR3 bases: TGTGCCAGCAGCTTATATGTAGGAACTGAAGCTTTCTTT.

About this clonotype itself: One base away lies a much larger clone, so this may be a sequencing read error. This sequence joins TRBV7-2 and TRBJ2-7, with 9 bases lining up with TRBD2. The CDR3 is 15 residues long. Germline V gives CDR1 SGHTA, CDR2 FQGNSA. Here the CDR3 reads CASSLSGSATYEHYF. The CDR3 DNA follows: TGTGCCAGCAGCCTTAGCGGGAGCGCCACCTACGAGCACTACTTC.

CDR3 in DNA: TGTGCCAGTAGTAGAACAGGGGATCGAACTGAAGCTTTCTTT. It is translated as CASSRTGDRTEAFF. The rearrangement joins TRBV19 to TRBJ1-1; TRBD1 agrees at 7 bases. The CDR3 length is 14 residues. The germline CDR1 and CDR2 sequences are LNHDA and SQIVND (reference sequence). Germline trimming cut 4 bases from V and 5 bases from J; bases unmatched to any gene: 7.

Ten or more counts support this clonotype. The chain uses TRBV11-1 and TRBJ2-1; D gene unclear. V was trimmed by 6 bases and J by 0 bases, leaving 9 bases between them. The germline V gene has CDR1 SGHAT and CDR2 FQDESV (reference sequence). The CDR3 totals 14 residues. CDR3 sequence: CASRPRASYNEQFF. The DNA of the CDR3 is TGTGCCAGCAGGCCAAGGGCCTCCTACAATGAGCAGTTCTTC.

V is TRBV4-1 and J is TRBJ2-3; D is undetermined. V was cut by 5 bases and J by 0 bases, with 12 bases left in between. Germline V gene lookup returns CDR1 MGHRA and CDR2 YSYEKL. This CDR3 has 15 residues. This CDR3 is CASSFTSDSTDTQYF. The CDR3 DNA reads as TGCGCCAGCAGCTTTACCTCAGACAGCACAGATACGCAGTATTTT.

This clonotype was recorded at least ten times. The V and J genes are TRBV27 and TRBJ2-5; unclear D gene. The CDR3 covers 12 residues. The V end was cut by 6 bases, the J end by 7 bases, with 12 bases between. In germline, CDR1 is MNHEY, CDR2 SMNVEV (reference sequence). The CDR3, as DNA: TGTGCCAGCAGCCCGACCTTCGGGACCCAGTACTTC. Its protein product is CASSPTFGTQYF.

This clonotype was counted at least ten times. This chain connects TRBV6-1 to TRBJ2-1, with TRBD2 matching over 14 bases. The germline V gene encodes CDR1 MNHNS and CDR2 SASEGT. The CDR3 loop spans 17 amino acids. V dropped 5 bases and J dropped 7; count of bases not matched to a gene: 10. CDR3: CASSPLGLAGGWNEQFF. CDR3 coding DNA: TGTGCCAGCAGTCCCCTCGGACTAGCGGGAGGTTGGAATGAGCAGTTCTTC.

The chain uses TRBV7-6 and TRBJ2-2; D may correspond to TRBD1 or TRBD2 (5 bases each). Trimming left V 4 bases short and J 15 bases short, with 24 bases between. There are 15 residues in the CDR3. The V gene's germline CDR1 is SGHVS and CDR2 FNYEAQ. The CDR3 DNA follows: TGTGCCAGCAGCTCATACGGGGCACAAGAGGGGCTGGTGTTTTTT. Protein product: CASSSYGAQEGLVFF.

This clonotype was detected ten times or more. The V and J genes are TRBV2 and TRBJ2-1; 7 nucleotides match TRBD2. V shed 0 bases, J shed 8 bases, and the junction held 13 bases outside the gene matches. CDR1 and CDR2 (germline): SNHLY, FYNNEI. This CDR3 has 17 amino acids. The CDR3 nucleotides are TGTGCCAGCAGTGAAGCGAGTAAGGGAGGGCCCCCCTATGAGCAGTTCTTC. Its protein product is CASSEASKGGPPYEQFF.

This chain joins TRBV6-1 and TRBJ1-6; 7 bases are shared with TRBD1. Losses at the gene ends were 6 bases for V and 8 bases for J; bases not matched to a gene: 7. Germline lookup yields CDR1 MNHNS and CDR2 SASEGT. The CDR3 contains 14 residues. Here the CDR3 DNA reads TGTGCCAGCAGGAACAACAGGGGAGATTCACCCCTCCACTTT. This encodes CASRNNRGDSPLHF.

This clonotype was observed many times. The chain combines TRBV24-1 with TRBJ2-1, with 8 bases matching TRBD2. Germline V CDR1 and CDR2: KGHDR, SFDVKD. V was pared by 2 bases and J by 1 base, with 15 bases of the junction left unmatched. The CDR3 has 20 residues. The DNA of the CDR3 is TGTGCCACCAGTGATTCTAGGACGGGGACTAGTACGATTTCCTACAATGAGCAGTTCTTC. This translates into CATSDSRTGTSTISYNEQFF.

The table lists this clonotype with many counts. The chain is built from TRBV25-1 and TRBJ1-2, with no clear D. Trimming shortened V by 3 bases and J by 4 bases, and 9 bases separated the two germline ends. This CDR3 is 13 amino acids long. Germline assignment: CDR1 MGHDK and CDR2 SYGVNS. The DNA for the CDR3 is TGTGCCAGCAGTGATCTGATTTCCTATGGCTACACCTTC. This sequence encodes CASSDLISYGYTF.

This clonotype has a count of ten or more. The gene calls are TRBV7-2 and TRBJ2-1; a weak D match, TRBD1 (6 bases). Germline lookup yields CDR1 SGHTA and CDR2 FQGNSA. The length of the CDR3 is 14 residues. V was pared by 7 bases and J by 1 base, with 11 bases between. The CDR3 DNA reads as TGTGCCAGCAAAAACAGGGCGTCCTACAATGAGCAGTTCTTC. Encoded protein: CASKNRASYNEQFF.

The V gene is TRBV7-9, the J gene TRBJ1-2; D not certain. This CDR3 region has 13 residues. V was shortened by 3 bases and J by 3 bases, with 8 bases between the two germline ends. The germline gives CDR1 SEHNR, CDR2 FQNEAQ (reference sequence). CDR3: CASSFAAYYGYTF. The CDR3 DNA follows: TGTGCCAGCAGCTTTGCAGCATACTATGGCTACACCTTC.

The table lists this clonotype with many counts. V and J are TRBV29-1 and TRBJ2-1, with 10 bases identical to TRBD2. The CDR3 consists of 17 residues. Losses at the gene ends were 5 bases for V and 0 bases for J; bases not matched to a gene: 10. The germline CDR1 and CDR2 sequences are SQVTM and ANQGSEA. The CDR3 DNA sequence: TGCAGCGTTAGGCTAGCGGGAGCGTCTAGCTCCTACAATGAGCAGTTCTTC. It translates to CSVRLAGASSSYNEQFF.